A single sample gave rise to the 9 T cell receptor beta chains below, sequenced in a study of PD-L1 blockade in urothelial cancer. Indicated time point: pretreatment peripheral blood. Clones were sequenced by immunoSEQ multiplex PCR, and TCRdb holds only the in-frame ones, with some missing. The sample yields about 63,000 clones, roughly 79% seen once. Sequencing was performed on PBMCs, taken around atezolizumab (anti-PD-L1) treatment. The receptors here all came from a man aged 70-80 years with urothelial cancer.

The chain uses TRBV30 and TRBJ2-3; 8 bases agree with TRBD1. CDR3 length equals 17 residues. Looked up from germline, CDR1 is GTSNPN and CDR2 is SVGIG (reference sequence). V trimming: 0 bases; J trimming: 5 bases; junction bases outside the gene matches: 13. The CDR3 spells CAWSVGRMGQVRDTQYF. As DNA, the CDR3 is TGTGCCTGGAGTGTAGGTAGGATGGGACAGGTCCGAGATACGCAGTATTTT.

This sequence joins TRBV6-1 and TRBJ2-1, with TRBD2 identical over 10 bases. Per the germline V gene, CDR1 is MNHNS and CDR2 is SASEGT. The CDR3 length is 15 residues. Unmatched junction bases numbered 7, after V lost 6 bases and J lost 5 bases. The CDR3 DNA follows: TGTGCCAGCAGCCCGGGACTAGCGATCGACAATGAGCAGTTCTTC. It specifies CASSPGLAIDNEQFF.

The chain has TRBV19 and TRBJ2-1, with TRBD2 matching 7 bases. Germline V lookup: CDR1 LNHDA, CDR2 SQIVND (reference sequence). The junction had 6 bases not matched to a gene; V was cut back by 5 bases and J by 5 bases. The length of the CDR3 is 14 residues. The DNA of the CDR3 is TGTGCCAGTAGTCAGCGGGAATTTGACAATGAGCAGTTCTTC. Translating it yields CASSQREFDNEQFF.

The chain has TRBV2 and TRBJ2-7; 7 bases are shared with TRBD1. Trimming removed 4 bases from V and 0 bases from J; junction bases left unmatched: 3. Per the germline V gene, CDR1 is SNHLY and CDR2 is FYNNEI. This CDR3 has 14 amino acids. DNA for the CDR3: TGTGCCAGCAGTGTCGGACAGGTCTCCTACGAGCAGTACTTC. It specifies CASSVGQVSYEQYF.

The chain links TRBV7-2 to TRBJ2-5; D remains unclear. The germline gives CDR1 SGHTA, CDR2 FQGNSA. The CDR3 length is 12 residues. Trimming left V 5 bases short and J 5 bases short, with 9 bases between. CDR3 in amino acids: CASSPLAETQYF. In nucleotides, the CDR3 is TGTGCCAGCAGCCCGCTCGCGGAGACCCAGTACTTC.

The V gene is TRBV5-1, the J gene TRBJ2-4; tentatively, D is TRBD1 (6 bases). The germline V and J ends were trimmed by 5 bases and 5 bases, with 14 bases remaining between them. Germline V lookup: CDR1 SGHRS, CDR2 YFSETQ. The CDR3 consists of 14 residues. The CDR3 here is CASRDAQGQNIQYF. The CDR3 nucleotides read TGCGCCAGCAGGGATGCACAGGGCCAAAACATTCAGTACTTC.

The genes are TRBV6-6 and TRBJ2-3, with D tentatively TRBD2 (5 bases). CDR1 MNHNY and CDR2 SVGAGI come from the germline V gene (reference sequence). The germline V and J ends were trimmed by 2 bases and 2 bases, with 11 bases remaining between them. The CDR3 length is 15 residues. The CDR3 loop reads CASSYPGNPTDTQYF. The CDR3 DNA is TGTGCCAGCAGTTACCCCGGGAACCCCACAGATACGCAGTATTTT.

The chain couples TRBV5-1 to TRBJ1-1; the D is unclear. Germline values: CDR1 SGHRS, CDR2 YFSETQ. The CDR3 length is 14 residues. Trimming cost V 7 bases and J 1 base, with 14 bases left between them. CDR3 protein: CASRRASGNTEAFF. The CDR3 region has the DNA TGCGCCAGCCGGAGGGCCAGCGGGAACACTGAAGCTTTCTTT.

This chain connects TRBV6-5 to TRBJ2-2; D is unclear. Germline assignment: CDR1 MNHEY and CDR2 SVGAGI. This CDR3 spans 12 amino acids. V lost 5 bases and J lost 5, with 6 bases in between. Written as DNA, the CDR3 is TGTGCCAGCAGTAGAGGAACCGGGGAGCTGTTTTTT. Amino acid sequence: CASSRGTGELFF.